The 13 T cell receptor beta chains below come from one sample, sequenced in a study of breast tumors, draining lymph nodes, adjacent tissues. Breast cancer patients provided tissue from their axillary draining lymph nodes. TCRdb re-called the multiplex PCR reads through MiXCR, storing one row per CDR3 protein. Here the sample spans 200,000 to 300,000 distinct CDR3 sequences, over 25% being singletons. Material: axillary lymph node tissue. The receptor source for this set is a female donor with breast cancer. Some clones in this sample may be carry-over from other donors' samples.

This clonotype was picked up a small number of times. This sequence joins TRBV10-3 and TRBJ1-1, with 7 bases lining up with TRBD1. The length of the CDR3 is 13 residues. The V segment lost 10 bases and the J segment 1 base; nucleotides outside the gene matches: 6. The V gene's germline CDR1 is ENHRY and CDR2 SYGVKD. Here the CDR3 reads CATEGQSNTEAFF. CDR3 DNA: TGTGCCACCGAGGGACAGTCGAACACTGAAGCTTTCTTT.

This chain uses TRBV5-1 with TRBJ2-1, with TRBD2 matching 7 bases. V trimming: 5 bases; J trimming: 7 bases; junction bases outside the gene matches: 12. The CDR3 is 15 amino acids. The germline V gene has CDR1 SGHRS and CDR2 YFSETQ. CDR3 sequence: CASSPRGRAENEQFF. The DNA for the CDR3 is TGCGCCAGCAGTCCTAGAGGGAGGGCCGAGAATGAGCAGTTCTTC. Full variable domain (rest looked up from reference TRBV5-1 and TRBJ2-1): KAGVTQTPRYLIKTRGQQVTLSCSPISGHRSVSWYQQTPGQGLQFLFEYFSETQRNKGNFPGRFSGRQFSNSRSEMNVSTLELGDSALYLCASSPRGRAENEQFFGPGTRLTVL.

Ten or more counts support this clonotype. The chain has TRBV5-1 and TRBJ2-7, with 11 nucleotides matching TRBD1. CDR1 and CDR2 from the germline V gene are SGHRS and YFSETQ. The trim removed 4 bases at V and 3 bases at J, leaving 6 bases unmatched. This CDR3 region has 15 residues. CDR3 coding DNA: TGCGCCAGCAGCCCGACGGGACAGGGGGGCTACGAGCAGTACTTC. It translates to CASSPTGQGGYEQYF.

V gene TRBV18 combines with J gene TRBJ1-2, with TRBD1 identical over 9 bases. CDR1 is KGHSH, CDR2 LQKENI, per germline. The trim removed 3 bases at V and 8 bases at J, leaving 7 bases unmatched. The CDR3 totals 14 residues. This CDR3 reads CASSPPGTGRGYTF. The DNA of the CDR3 is TGTGCCAGCTCACCCCCGGGGACAGGGCGAGGCTACACCTTC.

The chain has TRBV6-5 and TRBJ1-2, with TRBD1 matching over 9 bases. With V trimmed by 5 bases and J by 4 bases, 2 bases remained unmatched. CDR1 and CDR2 (germline): MNHEY, SVGAGI. This CDR3 comprises 13 residues. The CDR3 reads CASSTGGGYGYTF. CDR3 nucleotides: TGTGCCAGCAGTACAGGGGGCGGCTATGGCTACACCTTC.

At least ten counts were recorded for this clonotype. The chain employs TRBV5-4 and TRBJ2-3; TRBD2 aligns across 8 bases. The CDR3 has 16 amino acids. In germline, CDR1 is SGHNT, CDR2 YYREEE (reference sequence). V lost 0 bases and J lost 0; bases outside the gene matches: 3. The CDR3 here is CASSLDASGSTDTQYF. CDR3 nucleotides: TGTGCCAGCAGCTTGGATGCTAGCGGGAGCACAGATACGCAGTATTTT. Together with reference TRBV5-4 and TRBJ2-3, the CDR3 gives the full variable domain: ETGVTQSPTHLIKTRGQQVTLRCSSQSGHNTVSWYQQALGQGPQFIFQYYREEENGRGNFPPRFSGLQFPNYSSELNVNALELDDSALYLCASSLDASGSTDTQYFGPGTRLTVL.

Comment on this clonotype: A much larger clone differs by one base, so this may be a read error. J is TRBJ2-7 and V is TRBV4-1; D not resolved. V was cut by 4 bases and J by 4 bases, with 23 bases left in between. Germline V gene data show CDR1 as MGHRA and CDR2 as YSYEKL. The length of the CDR3 is 17 residues. The CDR3: CASSPPLGEPRSYEQYF. The CDR3 nucleotides are TGCGCCAGCAGCCCCCCCCTCGGAGAGCCCCGTTCTTACGAGCAGTACTTC.

This clonotype was seen many times. The chain is built from TRBV14 and TRBJ2-7, with 9 bases matching TRBD2. This CDR3 is built from 15 residues. Germline V gene sequence: CDR1 SGHDN, CDR2 FVKESK. Trimming at V came to 8 bases and at J to 2 bases, leaving 10 bases not matched to a gene. CDR3 loop: CASGPTGGRAYEQYF. The CDR3 region has the DNA TGTGCCAGCGGGCCAACGGGCGGGAGGGCCTACGAGCAGTACTTC.

This clonotype was detected many times. CDR3: CASSSRDRGHDGYTF. The CDR3 DNA follows: TGTGCCAGCAGCTCCCGGGACAGGGGGCATGATGGCTACACCTTC. This chain links TRBV11-2 with TRBJ1-2, with TRBD1 identical over 12 bases. Germline V gives CDR1 SGHAT, CDR2 FQNNGV. The ends lost 4 bases at V and 6 bases at J; junction bases unmatched: 6. CDR3 length equals 15 residues. The full variable domain, with the rest looked up from reference TRBV11-2 and TRBJ1-2, is EAGVAQSPRYKIIEKRQSVAFWCNPISGHATLYWYQQILGQGPKLLIQFQNNGVVDDSQLPKDRFSAERLKGVDSTLKIQPAKLEDSAVYLCASSSRDRGHDGYTFGSGTRLTVV.

With regard to this clonotype: A much larger clonotype is one base distant, so this may be a read error. The chain employs TRBV7-2 and TRBJ1-3; 9 bases are shared with TRBD1. Germline CDR1 is SGHTA and CDR2 is FQGNSA. The CDR3 consists of 17 residues. CDR3 protein: CASSLEWTGVPGNPIYF. The DNA for the CDR3 is TGTGCCAGCAGCTTAGAATGGACAGGGGTACCTGGAAACCCCATATATTTT.

This clonotype was counted ten times or more. J is TRBJ1-5 and V is TRBV2, with 7 nucleotides matching TRBD1. Germline V gene data show CDR1 as SNHLY and CDR2 as FYNNEI. CDR3 length equals 14 residues. With V trimmed by 0 bases and J by 5 bases, 1 base remained unmatched. The CDR3 DNA reads as TGTGCCAGCAGTGAAGCGCAGGGGGATCAGCCCCAGCATTTT. Its translation is CASSEAQGDQPQHF.

This clonotype occurred many times. The V and J genes are TRBV19 and TRBJ2-7, with D perhaps given as TRBD1 or TRBD2 (5 bases each). Trimming removed 9 bases at V and 2 bases at J, with 14 bases between. CDR1 LNHDA and CDR2 SQIVND come from the germline V gene (reference sequence). The CDR3 runs 13 residues. CDR3 region: CASARDRTYEQYF. In nucleotides, the CDR3 is TGTGCCAGCGCACGGGACCGAACCTACGAGCAGTACTTC. Supplemented by reference TRBV19 and TRBJ2-7, the full variable domain reads DGGITQSPKYLFRKEGQNVTLSCEQNLNHDAMYWYRQDPGQGLRLIYYSQIVNDFQKGDIAEGYSVSREKKESFPLTVTSAQKNPTAFYLCASARDRTYEQYFGPGTRLTVT.

Points on this clonotype: A much larger clonotype is one base distant, so this may be a read error. The chain is built from TRBV20-1 and TRBJ2-7; TRBD2 matches at 11 bases. Germline loops: CDR1 DFQATT, CDR2 SNEGSKA (reference sequence). The CDR3 is made up of 16 amino acids. With 1 base clipped from V and 2 bases from J, the junction kept 7 bases outside the gene matches. The CDR3 sequence: CSARVPGLAAAYEQYF. The CDR3 nucleotides read TGCAGTGCTAGAGTACCGGGACTAGCGGCGGCCTACGAGCAGTACTTC.